A selection of T cell receptor beta chains follows, all from one sample in a study of blood T cell repertoires in COVID-19. Assay used: immunoSEQ multiplex PCR; TCRdb lists only in-frame clones, some missing. The table shows some 170,000 clones, with 75% to 90% occurring only once. The material sequenced was peripheral blood. These receptors all stem from a woman older than 75 with active or convalescent COVID-19. Both conserved end residues are part of each CDR3. D genes are given only for firm matches. Not all rows give a size; the values are once, few, many and, for expanded clones, a class.

d_gene	abundance	j_gene	v_gene	CDR3aa	CDR3nt
-	-	TRBJ2-1	TRBV19	CASSIEGGPYNEQFF	TGTGCCAGTAGTATAGAAGGGGGACCCTACAATGAGCAGTTCTTC
TRBD1	-	TRBJ2-6	TRBV19	CASSLGTGFSGANVLTF	TGTGCCAGTAGTCTCGGGACAGGCTTCTCTGGGGCCAACGTCCTGACTTTC
-	-	TRBJ1-4	TRBV5-4	CASSLDGRAGEKLFF	TGTGCCAGCAGCTTGGATGGCAGGGCGGGGGAAAAACTGTTTTTT
-	-	TRBJ2-3	TRBV19	CASSMGNRGSSTDTQYF	TGTGCCAGTAGTATGGGAAACCGGGGGTCTAGCACAGATACGCAGTATTTT
-	-	TRBJ1-1	TRBV29-1	CSSSGGMETEAFF	TGCAGCTCTTCGGGGGGGATGGAGACTGAAGCTTTCTTT
TRBD1	-	TRBJ1-1	TRBV5-1	CASSLRTGATEAFF	TGCGCCAGCAGCTTGCGGACAGGGGCCACTGAAGCTTTCTTT
TRBD1	-	TRBJ1-2	TRBV10-3	CAISILIEGAYTF	TGTGCCATCAGTATTCTTATAGAGGGGGCTTACACCTTC
TRBD1	-	TRBJ1-2	TRBV6-4	CASSPTGNYGYTF	TGTGCCAGCAGCCCGACAGGGAACTATGGCTACACCTTC
TRBD1	-	TRBJ1-6	TRBV4-3	CASSPQGAFSPLHF	TGCGCCAGCAGCCCGCAGGGGGCTTTTTCACCCCTCCACTTT
TRBD2	-	TRBJ2-5	TRBV10-3	CAISEGGSGRGETQYF	TGTGCCATCAGTGAGGGAGGCAGCGGGAGAGGAGAGACCCAGTACTTC
TRBD1	-	TRBJ2-7	TRBV6-6	CASSFGQGNAYEQYF	TGTGCCAGCAGTTTCGGACAGGGTAATGCATACGAGCAGTACTTC
TRBD1	-	TRBJ1-2	TRBV6-5	CASRTGDVGYTF	TGTGCCAGCAGAACAGGGGACGTTGGCTACACCTTC
TRBD1	-	TRBJ1-6	TRBV27	CASTQGQPNSPLHF	TGTGCCAGCACGCAGGGACAGCCGAATTCACCCCTCCACTTT
TRBD1	-	TRBJ1-4	TRBV25-1	CASSALDRGAKLFF	TGTGCCAGCAGTGCACTGGACAGGGGAGCAAAACTGTTTTTT
TRBD2	-	TRBJ2-1	TRBV2	CASSESSGGPRFF	TGTGCCAGCAGTGAATCTAGCGGGGGCCCAAGATTCTTC
-	-	TRBJ2-5	TRBV7-2	CASSLGQGSRTQYF	TGTGCCAGCAGCTTAGGGCAGGGGAGTAGGACCCAGTACTTC
-	-	TRBJ1-2	TRBV18	CASSPQPDYGYTF	TGTGCCAGCTCACCACAGCCGGACTATGGCTACACCTTC
TRBD1	-	TRBJ1-6	TRBV2	CATQEGTGSSPLHF	TGTGCCACCCAGGAAGGGACAGGGTCCTCACCCCTCCACTTT
-	-	TRBJ2-3	TRBV9	CASSESRDTQYF	TGTGCCAGCAGCGAAAGCAGGGATACGCAGTATTTT
TRBD2	-	TRBJ2-1	TRBV28	CASSLRGGPVWNEQFF	TGTGCCAGCAGCCTCCGGGGGGGCCCCGTTTGGAATGAGCAGTTCTTC
TRBD1	-	TRBJ1-2	TRBV5-8	CASSRTGLYGYTF	TGTGCCAGCAGCCGGACAGGACTCTATGGCTACACCTTC
-	-	TRBJ1-5	TRBV19	CASSTGGNQPQHF	TGTGCCAGTAGTACAGGGGGCAATCAGCCCCAGCATTTT
TRBD2	-	TRBJ2-1	TRBV11-2	CASSLTHSGGSYNEQFF	TGTGCCAGCAGCCTTACCCATAGCGGGGGATCCTACAATGAGCAGTTCTTC
-	-	TRBJ2-3	TRBV11-2	CASREGGARTDTQYF	TGTGCCAGCAGAGAGGGGGGGGCTCGGACAGATACGCAGTATTTT
-	-	TRBJ1-4	TRBV25-1	CASSEYGGYYEKLFF	TGTGCCAGCAGTGAATATGGGGGGTATTATGAAAAACTGTTTTTT
TRBD1	-	TRBJ1-3	TRBV5-1	CASSSGQGVGNTIYF	TGCGCCAGCAGCTCCGGACAGGGGGTAGGAAACACCATATATTTT
TRBD1	-	TRBJ2-2	TRBV6-5	CASRPGQGRTGELFF	TGTGCCAGCAGACCCGGACAGGGCCGAACCGGGGAGCTGTTTTTT
-	-	TRBJ2-5	TRBV3-1/TRBV3-2	CASSQEEGGPVENQETQYF	TGTGCCAGCAGCCAAGAAGAGGGGGGGCCCGTAGAAAATCAAGAGACCCAGTACTTC
TRBD1	-	TRBJ1-1	TRBV10-3	CAISPDRGDTEAFF	TGTGCCATCAGTCCCGACAGGGGGGACACTGAAGCTTTCTTT
-	-	TRBJ2-1	TRBV11-2	CASSGTSPQYYNEQFF	TGTGCCAGCAGCGGAACTAGCCCCCAATATTACAATGAGCAGTTCTTC
-	-	TRBJ2-1	TRBV9	CASSGIGADGNEQFF	TGTGCCAGCAGCGGAATAGGAGCGGATGGGAATGAGCAGTTCTTC
-	-	TRBJ1-1	TRBV2	CASTPGWPEAFF	TGTGCCAGCACCCCCGGGTGGCCTGAAGCTTTCTTT
-	-	TRBJ1-2	TRBV12-3/TRBV12-4	CASSLAGRGYTF	TGTGCCAGCAGTTTAGCGGGCCGCGGCTACACCTTC
-	-	TRBJ1-2	TRBV19	CASNPDRIYNYGYTF	TGTGCCAGTAACCCTGACAGAATATACAACTATGGCTACACCTTC
TRBD2	-	TRBJ2-1	TRBV7-3	CASSRTSGVSYNEQFF	TGTGCCAGCAGCCGGACTAGCGGGGTGTCCTACAATGAGCAGTTCTTC
-	-	TRBJ2-2	TRBV3-1/TRBV3-2	CASSPQEQMLFF	TGTGCCAGCAGCCCACAGGAACAGATGCTGTTTTTT
-	-	TRBJ1-1	TRBV6-2/TRBV6-3	CASSYGGANTEAFF	TGTGCCAGCAGTTACGGGGGGGCCAACACTGAAGCTTTCTTT
-	-	TRBJ2-5	TRBV29-1	CSVSDSRGETQYF	TGCAGCGTTTCTGACTCTAGAGGGGAGACCCAGTACTTC
-	once	TRBJ1-1	TRBV14	CASSPDFATEAFF	TGTGCCAGCAGCCCGGACTTTGCCACTGAAGCTTTCTTT
-	-	TRBJ2-7	TRBV14	CASSQPPGQEYF	TGTGCCAGCAGCCAACCACCGGGACAAGAGTACTTC
-	-	TRBJ1-2	TRBV7-9	CASSIPQGGVGYTF	TGTGCCAGCAGCATCCCCCAGGGTGGGGTTGGCTACACCTTC
-	-	TRBJ1-3	TRBV10-2	CASSDMGNTIYF	TGCGCCAGCAGTGATATGGGAAACACCATATATTTT
TRBD2	-	TRBJ2-5	TRBV4-2	CASSGDGAGGETQYF	TGTGCCAGCAGCGGGGATGGGGCGGGGGGAGAGACCCAGTACTTC
TRBD2	-	TRBJ2-2	TRBV6-2/TRBV6-3	CASSEIAGGLTGELFF	TGTGCCAGCAGCGAAATAGCGGGGGGGTTAACCGGGGAGCTGTTTTTT
-	few	TRBJ2-3	TRBV2	CASSEVGTSLDTQYF	TGTGCCAGCAGTGAGGTGGGGACAAGTTTGGATACGCAGTATTTT
TRBD1	-	TRBJ1-2	TRBV29-1	CSDLTGGGYTF	TGCAGCGACCTGACAGGGGGCGGCTACACCTTC
TRBD1	-	TRBJ2-7	TRBV2	CASQQGDSYEQYF	TGTGCCAGCCAACAGGGGGACTCCTACGAGCAGTACTTC
TRBD2	-	TRBJ2-1	TRBV3-1/TRBV3-2	CASSLHFLAGLYNEQFF	TGTGCCAGCAGCCTTCACTTCCTAGCGGGGCTCTACAATGAGCAGTTCTTC
TRBD1	-	TRBJ1-5	TRBV27	CASSSGTDFNQPQHF	TGTGCCAGCAGTTCTGGGACAGACTTCAATCAGCCCCAGCATTTT
TRBD1	once	TRBJ2-7	TRBV3-1/TRBV3-2	CASSRPGQGALEQYF	TGTGCCAGCAGCCGCCCGGGACAGGGGGCGCTCGAGCAGTACTTC
-	few	TRBJ2-1	TRBV7-2	CASSYGHNEQFF	TGTGCCAGCAGCTATGGCCACAATGAGCAGTTCTTC
-	-	TRBJ1-3	TRBV7-6	CASSLGRSGNTIYF	TGTGCCAGCAGCTTAGGCAGATCCGGAAACACCATATATTTT
TRBD1	-	TRBJ2-7	TRBV5-4	CASSLGGTVTYEQYF	TGTGCCAGCAGCTTGGGGGGGACAGTAACCTACGAGCAGTACTTC